A single sample is the source of the 23 T cell receptor beta chains below, sequenced in a study of human T cells and chemical hapten exposure. As to time point: patch test 2, 6 weeks after DPC sensitization. Specified treatment: therapeutic diphenylcyclopropenone sensitization with weekly scalp DPC. TCRdb recomputed calls from the RACE reads with MiXCR, one row per CDR3 protein. The sample yields about 78,000 distinct CDR3 sequences, 8.5% seen once. The material was whole blood, obtained in connection with sensitization to the hapten diphenylcyclopropenone (DPC). All receptors derive from a woman in her forties or fifties with alopecia areata. Some clones in this sample may be carry-over from other donors' samples.

This clonotype was picked up a small number of times. This chain uses TRBV12-3 or TRBV12-4 with TRBJ1-1, with D uncertain. Trimming took off 2 bases at V and 8 bases at J, with 9 bases between the two ends. The length of the CDR3 is 12 residues. This chain's CDR3 is CASSLSRLEAFF. CDR3 in DNA: TGTGCCAGCAGTTTAAGTAGGCTGGAAGCTTTCTTT.

This sequence joins TRBV20-1 and TRBJ2-3; D not resolved. Germline loops: CDR1 DFQATT, CDR2 SNEGSKA (reference sequence). This CDR3 has 11 residues. Trimming removed 3 bases from V and 8 bases from J, with 9 bases in between. CDR3 amino acids: CSASEKSTQYF. CDR3 coding DNA: TGCAGTGCTAGTGAGAAGAGTACGCAGTATTTT.

This clonotype was observed many times. The CDR3 sequence: CASSSGTGPSSYNSPLHF. The DNA of the CDR3 is TGTGCCAGCAGCTCAGGGACAGGACCGAGCTCCTATAATTCACCCCTCCACTTT. The chain couples TRBV7-2 to TRBJ1-6; 8 nucleotides align to TRBD1. The germline gives CDR1 SGHTA, CDR2 FQGNSA. This CDR3 contains 18 residues. The V gene end was trimmed by 4 bases and the J gene end by 0 bases; junction bases not matched to a gene: 8. The complete variable domain, with remaining parts taken from reference TRBV7-2 and TRBJ1-6, reads GAGVSQSPSNKVTEKGKDVELRCDPISGHTALYWYRQSLGQGLEFLIYFQGNSAPDKSGLPSDRFSAERTGGSVSTLTIQRTQQEDSAVYLCASSSGTGPSSYNSPLHFGNGTRLTVT.

This clonotype was counted a few times. This chain joins TRBV4-2 and TRBJ2-7, with 9 nucleotides matching TRBD2. CDR1 and CDR2 from the germline V gene are LGHNA and YNFKEQ. The J segment lost 4 bases and the V segment lost 0 bases, leaving 4 bases of the junction unmatched. The CDR3 extends over 15 amino acids. The CDR3, as DNA: TGTGCCAGCAGCCAAGAATGGCTAGCGGGGTACGAGCAGTACTTC. Translated: CASSQEWLAGYEQYF.

This clonotype was detected only a few times. CDR3 amino acids: CAISDRQGYEQYF. The DNA of the CDR3 is TGTGCCATCAGTGATCGGCAGGGTTACGAGCAGTACTTC. J is TRBJ2-7 and V is TRBV10-3, with D possibly TRBD1 on 5 matching bases. CDR1 is ENHRY, CDR2 SYGVKD, per germline. There are 13 residues in the CDR3. The V gene lost 3 bases and the J gene lost 4 bases, with 10 bases spanning the gap.

The sample holds many counts of this clonotype. The genes are TRBV18 and TRBJ1-1; D not resolved. V was pared by 1 base and J by 1 base, with 4 bases between. Germline CDR1 reads KGHSH; CDR2 reads LQKENI. The CDR3 runs to 13 residues. CDR3 region: CASSPQGNTEAFF. The CDR3 nucleotides read TGTGCCAGCTCACCACAGGGGAACACTGAAGCTTTCTTT.

This clonotype was detected many times. CDR3 DNA: TGTGCCAGCAGCTTCCAGGTGAATGAAAAACTGTTTTTT. It yields the protein CASSFQVNEKLFF. The rearrangement joins TRBV11-2 to TRBJ1-4; D gene uncertain. CDR3 length: 13 amino acids. Trimming stripped 3 bases from V and 5 bases from J, with 7 bases between. Germline loops: CDR1 SGHAT, CDR2 FQNNGV. Looking up the rest from reference TRBV11-2 and TRBJ1-4 gives the full variable domain: EAGVAQSPRYKIIEKRQSVAFWCNPISGHATLYWYQQILGQGPKLLIQFQNNGVVDDSQLPKDRFSAERLKGVDSTLKIQPAKLEDSAVYLCASSFQVNEKLFFGSGTQLSVL.

In this sample, this clonotype turned up many times. The CDR3 sequence: CSAIEGHENINTEAFF. The DNA of the CDR3 is TGCAGTGCTATTGAAGGGCATGAAAATATTAACACTGAAGCTTTCTTT. The rearrangement links TRBV20-1 to TRBJ1-1; D unclear. The CDR3 loop spans 16 amino acids. Germline V gives CDR1 DFQATT, CDR2 SNEGSKA (reference sequence). V was cut by 4 bases and J by 2 bases, with 20 bases left in between.

This clonotype was observed many times. The J gene is TRBJ2-1, the V gene TRBV19, with 8 bases lining up with TRBD2. Germline V gene sequence: CDR1 LNHDA, CDR2 SQIVND (reference sequence). This CDR3 region has 22 residues. Losses at the gene ends were 0 bases for V and 6 bases for J; bases not matched to a gene: 25. The CDR3 is CASSIDQSWASGTRIIANEQFF. Written as DNA, the CDR3 is TGTGCCAGTAGTATAGATCAATCATGGGCAAGCGGGACTAGGATCATCGCCAATGAGCAGTTCTTC.

J is TRBJ1-5 and V is TRBV20-1; no definite D call. CDR1 is DFQATT and CDR2 is SNEGSKA in the germline V gene (reference sequence). Between the trimmed V and J ends, which lost 6 bases and 7 bases, there was a span of 16 bases. The CDR3 runs to 13 residues. The CDR3 here is CSADRGAGQPQHF. The DNA for the CDR3 is TGCAGTGCGGATCGGGGTGCGGGACAGCCCCAGCATTTT.

V and J are TRBV28 and TRBJ1-2; D is perhaps TRBD1 (6 bases). The V end was cut by 5 bases, the J end by 3 bases, with 16 bases between. Germline CDR1 reads MDHEN; CDR2 reads SYDVKM. The CDR3 totals 15 residues. The CDR3 here is CASSPTSTGHYGYTF. The CDR3 DNA reads TGTGCCAGCAGTCCTACCTCGACAGGTCACTATGGCTACACCTTC.

This clonotype has more than one count but fewer than ten. The chain links TRBV5-6 to TRBJ2-7; possibly TRBD2 for D (5 bases). Trimming removed 4 bases from V and 3 bases from J, with 17 bases in between. Looked up from germline, CDR1 is SGHDT and CDR2 is YYEEEE. The CDR3 is 15 amino acids. CDR3 sequence (DNA): TGTGCCAGCAGCCTAACCGGGTGGAGCGGCTACGAGCAGTACTTC. It yields the protein CASSLTGWSGYEQYF.

This clonotype was recorded a few times. V is TRBV5-1 and J is TRBJ2-3; 8 bases are shared with TRBD1. V was pared by 5 bases and J by 4 bases, with 6 bases of the junction left unmatched. The CDR3 contains 14 residues. CDR1 SGHRS and CDR2 YFSETQ come from the germline V gene. This chain's CDR3 is CASRSGQGADTQYF. The CDR3 DNA follows: TGCGCCAGCAGATCCGGACAGGGCGCAGATACGCAGTATTTT.

This clonotype was counted only a few times. The chain joins TRBV27 to TRBJ1-1; weak D call: TRBD1 (6 bases). This CDR3 is 12 amino acids long. The germline V and J ends were trimmed by 2 bases and 7 bases, with 8 bases remaining between them. CDR1 is MNHEY and CDR2 is SMNVEV in the germline V gene (reference sequence). CDR3 region: CASSLLQGEAFF. The CDR3 DNA reads TGTGCCAGCAGTTTACTACAGGGTGAAGCTTTCTTT.

This sequence joins TRBV20-1 and TRBJ2-7; tentative D call: TRBD1 (6 bases). The germline V and J ends were trimmed by 0 bases and 1 base, with 16 bases remaining between them. The CDR3 spans 16 residues. The germline CDR1 and CDR2 sequences are DFQATT and SNEGSKA (reference sequence). The CDR3: CSARDVQTGMSYEQYF. The DNA for the CDR3 is TGCAGTGCTAGAGATGTTCAAACAGGGATGTCCTACGAGCAGTACTTC.

The table lists this clonotype with a few counts. V usage is TRBV10-3 and J usage is TRBJ2-7; 7 nucleotides match TRBD1. Germline V lookup: CDR1 ENHRY, CDR2 SYGVKD. The CDR3 runs to 14 residues. With V trimmed by 2 bases and J by 2 bases, 3 bases remained unmatched. The CDR3 DNA reads as TGTGCCATCAGTGAGAACGACAGGGCCTACGAGCAGTACTTC. Its translation is CAISENDRAYEQYF.

The chain links TRBV28 to TRBJ1-4, with no clear D. The CDR3 consists of 12 residues. Germline V gene sequence: CDR1 MDHEN, CDR2 SYDVKM. V lost 5 bases to trimming and J lost 10 bases, with 11 bases between them. CDR3 nucleotide sequence: TGTGCCAGCAGTCTGCCAAGAGGAAAACTGTTTTTT. Its protein product is CASSLPRGKLFF.

This clonotype was seen more than once but under ten times. The chain links TRBV19 to TRBJ2-5; tentatively, D is TRBD1 or TRBD2 (6 bases each). CDR1 is LNHDA and CDR2 is SQIVND in the germline V gene (reference sequence). V gave up 7 bases and J gave up 2 bases, with 17 bases separating them. This CDR3 has 15 residues. CDR3 DNA: TGTGCCAGTAATGAAGGGGGGACAAGACAAGAGACCCAGTACTTC. Its protein product is CASNEGGTRQETQYF.

This clonotype was seen more than once but under ten times. This sequence joins TRBV11-2 and TRBJ1-1; D uncertain. This CDR3 has 12 residues. Germline V gene sequence: CDR1 SGHAT, CDR2 FQNNGV. V was pared by 9 bases and J by 3 bases, with 11 bases between. The CDR3 DNA reads TGTGCCAGTTCTCGGAAGCACACTGAAGCTTTCTTT. Its translation: CASSRKHTEAFF. The full variable domain, its missing parts supplied by reference TRBV11-2 and TRBJ1-1, is EAGVAQSPRYKIIEKRQSVAFWCNPISGHATLYWYQQILGQGPKLLIQFQNNGVVDDSQLPKDRFSAERLKGVDSTLKIQPAKLEDSAVYLCASSRKHTEAFFGQGTRLTVV.

This rearrangement joins TRBV6-4 to TRBJ1-5, with TRBD1 matching 7 bases. Germline-derived CDR1 and CDR2 are MRHNA and SNTAGT. The J segment lost 0 bases and the V segment lost 4 bases, leaving 12 bases of the junction unmatched. This CDR3 comprises 18 residues. The CDR3 loop reads CASSGRLGTAYSNQPQHF. CDR3 nucleotides: TGTGCCAGCAGTGGCCGGCTTGGGACAGCGTATAGCAATCAGCCCCAGCATTTT.

V usage is TRBV27 and J usage is TRBJ2-7; 10 bases fit TRBD2. V shed 6 bases and J 2 bases; nucleotides not matched to a gene: 7. CDR3 length: 15 amino acids. Germline CDR1 is MNHEY and CDR2 is SMNVEV (reference sequence). Here the CDR3 reads CASRIKAGGPYEQYF. The DNA of the CDR3 is TGTGCCAGCAGAATTAAAGCGGGAGGGCCCTACGAGCAGTACTTC.

This clonotype was counted many times. The chain recombines TRBV5-6 with TRBJ1-4; D not resolved. The CDR3 totals 17 residues. V gave up 2 bases and J gave up 1 base, with 15 bases separating them. Germline V gene sequence: CDR1 SGHDT, CDR2 YYEEEE. CDR3 nucleotide sequence: TGTGCCAGCAGCTTTCTCATCGAGCGCGGAACTAATGAAAAACTGTTTTTT. Its translation is CASSFLIERGTNEKLFF. Full variable domain (remainder filled in from reference TRBV5-6 and TRBJ1-4): DAGVTQSPTHLIKTRGQQVTLRCSPKSGHDTVSWYQQALGQGPQFIFQYYEEEERQRGNFPDRFSGHQFPNYSSELNVNALLLGDSALYLCASSFLIERGTNEKLFFGSGTQLSVL.

This clonotype occurred a few times. This sequence joins TRBV7-2 and TRBJ2-3, with TRBD1 identical over 7 bases. The germline gives CDR1 SGHTA, CDR2 FQGNSA. CDR3 size: 17 residues. The V gene end was trimmed by 0 bases and the J gene end by 2 bases; junction bases not matched to a gene: 8. CDR3: CASSLARGQSFTDTQYF. CDR3 sequence (DNA): TGTGCCAGCAGCTTAGCCCGGGGACAGTCCTTCACAGATACGCAGTATTTT.